This T cell receptor (beta chain) was retrieved from a study of shared clonotypes between healthy human individuals. Per germline, CDR1 SGHRS and CDR2 YFSETQ. The germline V and J ends were trimmed by 3 bases and 5 bases, with 17 bases remaining between them. This CDR3 region has 15 residues. Naive CD8 cells were CD45RO-negative, positively selected for CCR7, excluding terminally differentiated effector memory CD45RA+ cells. Regarding this clone: The antigen is not known.

It was at deep level that the assay was run. Produced via immunoSEQ multiplex PCR; TCRdb's table is partial and in-frame only. This table holds more than 500,000 clones, 85% to 95% found once. Broader study findings: Compared with clonotypes that all four donors shared, non-shared clonotypes had lower generation probabilities.

Sample: naive CD8+ T cells sorted from blood. This receptor was identified in a woman aged 25 to 45 in good health. V is TRBV5-1 and J is TRBJ1-1, with D tentatively TRBD1 (6 bases). CDR3 residues: CASSWTGGGQTEAFF. The CDR3 DNA reads TGCGCCAGCAGCTGGACCGGGGGGGGCCAGACTGAAGCTTTCTTT.